This TCR beta chain is from a study of blood T cell repertoires in COVID-19 (dated by TCRdb to 2020 to 2021). Regarding the research as a whole: Samples covering the acute and convalescent phases of COVID-19 were provided by collaborators in the United States, Italy and Spain. HLA class I and class II types, where available, came from metadata supplied by the sample provider rather than from assay-based typing. The dataset comprised deeply sampled blood TCRbeta repertoires from subjects exposed to, actively infected with, or recovered from COVID-19. The prospective study material was composed of cDNA or gDNA derived from T cells, B-cell-depleted T cells, or PBMCs. Samples came from the ongoing ImmuneRACE study (first 160 participants) plus 1,254 subjects from 6 global collaborators. The repertoires were made available in a free public database intended to serve as a resource for research on the immune response to SARS-CoV-2. Nearly every sample came with metadata listing a de-identified subject ID, COVID-19 status, age in years and sex.

TCRbeta CDR3 regions were amplified from genomic DNA by means of the immunoSEQ Assay, a bias-controlled multiplex PCR. In the authors' own workflow: Within the assay, amplification of reference gene primers was used to estimate how many nucleated cells each sample contained. To quantify the absolute abundance of each unique TCRbeta CDR3 rearrangement, sequence reads were collapsed and filtered. Productive Simpson clonality was computed per sample as the square root of Simpson's diversity index over productive rearrangements. Imported from immuneACCESS, the table was reduced by TCRdb to in-frame sequences with V and J called. These copies leave out some clones; in studies compared against another copy, an unresolved V gene accounts for under half, and the cause of the remainder is not known. That table is the source of V, J and clone size, and D and trimming were worked out from the DNA. The sample profile shows under 350,000 clones; around 86% of them were found once. The top ten constitute around 2.1% of the sample.

Whole blood was collected in K2EDTA tubes by collaborating institutions according to the institutions' own protocols. For TCRbeta analysis, collaborator samples were shipped as frozen whole blood, as isolated PBMCs, or as DNA extracted from either sample type. What the research found in general, with its limitations: How much clinical and demographic metadata was included differed by source and by participant, and the metadata was provided uncurated.

To note about this clone: Its binding antigen is unknown. Base qualities are missing; no much larger clone stands one base away.

Looking up the germline V gene (reference sequence) yields CDR1 MNHNY and CDR2 SVGAGI. Relative to germline, V is missing 6 bases and J is missing 3 bases, with 9 bases of the junction outside any gene match. The CDR3 has 15 amino acids, counting the end cysteine and phenylalanine. CDR3 DNA is the only sequence kept; it has 45 bases, read in frame from the first base. This chain is built from TRBV6-6 and TRBJ2-3; the junction holds 7 bases that match TRBD2. The TCR originated in a man aged 45-65 years with acute or convalescent COVID-19. Source material: peripheral blood. The DNA reads as follows: TGTGCCAGCAGGGCAGGACTAGGGGTTACAGATACGCAGTATTTT. Its translation reads: CASRAGLGVTDTQYF.